These 3 T cell receptor beta chains originate from one sample sequenced in a study of blood T cell repertoires in COVID-19. Method: immunoSEQ multiplex PCR; TCRdb's copy keeps in-frame clones and lacks some. Of some 250,000 clones listed, around 90% are singletons. Material: peripheral blood. The receptors were sampled from a human donor in a cohort sampled during active COVID-19.

DNA for the CDR3: TGTGCCAGCAGCCAAGATGGTGGGGCGCTAGATCAGCCCCAGCATTTT. Protein product: CASSQDGGALDQPQHF. The rearrangement links TRBV3-1 (or the pseudogene TRBV3-2) to TRBJ1-5; D is perhaps TRBD1 (5 bases). Germline V gives CDR1 LGHDT, CDR2 YNNKEL (reference sequence). The ends were cut back, 0 bases at V and 5 bases at J, with 14 bases in the middle. This CDR3 spans 16 amino acids.

In this sample, this clone turned up a few times. The V gene is TRBV21-1, the J gene TRBJ2-1; TRBD2, as called in the table, went unchecked against the DNA. TRBV21-1 is shown as a pseudogene. The CDR3 spans 13 residues. The CDR3 here is CASSGGIYNEQFF. CDR3 DNA sequence: TGTGCCAGCAGCGGCGGGATTTACAATGAGCAGTTCTTC.

V usage is TRBV7-2 and J usage is TRBJ1-2; a weak D match, TRBD1 (5 bases). V was clipped by 1 base and J by 1 base, with 10 bases between them. Per germline, CDR1 SGHTA and CDR2 FQGNSA. The CDR3 runs 15 residues. The DNA of the CDR3 is TGTGCCAGCAGCTTAGTCAGGGCGAGTAACTATGGCTACACCTTC. Its protein is CASSLVRASNYGYTF.